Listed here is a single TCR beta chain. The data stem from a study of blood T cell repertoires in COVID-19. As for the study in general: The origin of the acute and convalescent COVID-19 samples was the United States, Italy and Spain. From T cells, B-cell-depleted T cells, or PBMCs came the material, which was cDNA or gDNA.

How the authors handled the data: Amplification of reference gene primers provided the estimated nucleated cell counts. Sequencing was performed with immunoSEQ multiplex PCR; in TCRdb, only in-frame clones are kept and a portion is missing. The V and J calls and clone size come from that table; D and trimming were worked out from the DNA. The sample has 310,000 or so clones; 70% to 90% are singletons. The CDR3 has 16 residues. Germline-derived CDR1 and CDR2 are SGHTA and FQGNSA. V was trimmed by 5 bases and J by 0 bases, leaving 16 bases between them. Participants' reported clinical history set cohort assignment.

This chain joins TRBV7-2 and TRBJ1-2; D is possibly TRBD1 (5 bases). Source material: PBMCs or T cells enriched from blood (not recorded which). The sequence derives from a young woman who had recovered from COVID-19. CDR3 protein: CASSQGPTRTNYGYTF. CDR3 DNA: TGTGCCAGCAGCCAGGGTCCAACTCGGACTAACTATGGCTACACCTTC.